One sample yielded the 31 T cell receptor beta chains listed below, sequenced in a study of T cell changes during pregnancy in multiple sclerosis. This table comes from immunoSEQ multiplex PCR, and its TCRdb copy is limited to in-frame clones, with some not included. The sample shows about 77,000 clones, over 75% of them seen only once. The sequences come from peripheral blood, collected before pregnancy. These receptors were taken from a female donor with multiple sclerosis, enrolled in a pregnancy study.

The gene calls are TRBV6-6 and TRBJ1-1; D gene uncertain. The CDR3 loop spans 13 amino acids. Germline-derived CDR1 and CDR2 are MNHNY and SVGAGI (reference sequence). V was cut by 0 bases and J by 6 bases, with 8 bases left in between. CDR3 DNA: TGTGCCAGCAGTTACTCAAGAGGCCCTGAAGCTTTCTTT. Translated: CASSYSRGPEAFF.

The chain uses TRBV2 and TRBJ1-1; 10 nucleotides line up with TRBD1. Germline V lookup: CDR1 SNHLY, CDR2 FYNNEI. Trimming took 5 bases from V and 5 from J; bases not matched to a gene: 17. CDR3 length equals 18 residues. The CDR3 nucleotides read TGTGCCAGCAGTTACGCGACAGGGGGCGAAGGGATTTGGACTGAAGCTTTCTTT. This gives the protein CASSYATGGEGIWTEAFF.

This clone was seen a few times. The chain links TRBV29-1 to TRBJ1-5, with 7 bases that match TRBD1. This CDR3 region has 14 residues. V was clipped by 6 bases and J by 5 bases; unmatched bases: 10. CDR1 is SQVTM and CDR2 is ANQGSEA in the germline V gene. As DNA, the CDR3 is TGCAGCGTCAAAGGAGGGACAGAAGATCAGCCCCAGCATTTT. The encoded protein is CSVKGGTEDQPQHF.

The chain links TRBV5-5 to TRBJ1-2; D is perhaps TRBD1 (6 bases). The CDR3 has 16 residues. Per germline, CDR1 SGHKS and CDR2 YYEKEE (reference sequence). V was clipped by 0 bases and J by 3 bases, with 15 bases between them. CDR3 in DNA: TGTGCCAGCAGCTTGGTCGGACAGTCACACTACTATGGCTACACCTTC. Protein: CASSLVGQSHYYGYTF.

V and J are TRBV5-1 and TRBJ2-6, with a weak D call TRBD1 (5 bases). Trimming stripped 1 base from V and 0 bases from J, with 8 bases between. Per the germline V gene, CDR1 is SGHRS and CDR2 is YFSETQ. This CDR3 is 16 amino acids long. The CDR3 sequence is CASSLTGSSGANVLTF. The CDR3 bases are TGCGCCAGCAGCTTGACAGGATCCTCTGGGGCCAACGTCCTGACTTTC.

The chain links TRBV4-1 to TRBJ2-7; no firm D call. Germline V CDR1 and CDR2: MGHRA, YSYEKL. CDR3 length: 15 residues. V lost 0 bases and J lost 4, with 13 bases in between. CDR3 region: CASSQDNRPLYEQYF. CDR3 sequence (DNA): TGCGCCAGCAGCCAAGATAACAGACCTCTTTACGAGCAGTACTTC.

The chain has TRBV7-9 and TRBJ1-1; unclear D gene. Trimming shortened V by 1 base and J by 2 bases, and 8 bases separated the two germline ends. Per the germline V gene, CDR1 is SEHNR and CDR2 is FQNEAQ (reference sequence). This CDR3 contains 14 residues. The CDR3 DNA sequence: TGTGCCAGCAGCTTAGGGAGGTATAACACTGAAGCTTTCTTT. Its protein product is CASSLGRYNTEAFF.

This clone came up a few times. This chain links TRBV18 with TRBJ2-5; weak D call: TRBD2 (7 bases). This CDR3 is 15 amino acids long. With 1 base removed from V and 5 bases from J, the gap between germline ends came to 14 bases. Germline V gene sequence: CDR1 KGHSH, CDR2 LQKENI. CDR3 protein: CASSPRRGHGETQYF. The CDR3 DNA follows: TGTGCCAGCTCACCACGGCGGGGGCACGGCGAGACCCAGTACTTC.

The V gene is TRBV5-1, the J gene TRBJ2-3; TRBD1 matches at 7 bases. This CDR3 is built from 13 residues. V lost 9 bases to trimming and J lost 2 bases; unmatched junction nucleotides: 6. Germline CDR1 SGHRS, CDR2 YFSETQ. The chain's CDR3 is CATGQSPTDTQYF. CDR3 bases: TGCGCCACGGGACAGTCACCCACAGATACGCAGTATTTT.

This chain joins TRBV7-2 and TRBJ1-1, with 9 bases that match TRBD1. Germline CDR1 SGHTA, CDR2 FQGNSA. V gave up 1 base and J gave up 4 bases; unmatched junction bases: 7. CDR3 length equals 16 residues. In nucleotides, the CDR3 is TGTGCCAGCAGCTTAGGTCCACAGGGGGCAGGCACTGAAGCTTTCTTT. Translation: CASSLGPQGAGTEAFF.

This rearrangement joins TRBV7-6 to TRBJ2-1, with TRBD1 matching 8 bases. Germline CDR1 SGHVS, CDR2 FNYEAQ. Trimming removed 2 bases from V and 7 bases from J; junction bases left unmatched: 10. This CDR3 comprises 16 residues. Written as DNA, the CDR3 is TGTGCCAGCAGCTTAAGAGACAGGGGCGCGGGGAATGAGCAGTTCTTC. Its translation: CASSLRDRGAGNEQFF.

On this clone: Different DNA sequences within this sample yield the same CDR3. The chain carries TRBV19 and TRBJ2-1; 7 nucleotides agree with TRBD2. The CDR3 sequence is 14 residues long. Per germline, CDR1 LNHDA and CDR2 SQIVND (reference sequence). Losses at the gene ends were 4 bases for V and 7 bases for J; bases not matched to a gene: 7. CDR3 DNA sequence: TGTGCCAGTAGTACCGGGACTATCGGGAATGAGCAGTTCTTC. It specifies CASSTGTIGNEQFF.

The chain employs TRBV28 and TRBJ1-2, with TRBD1 identical over 12 bases. J was trimmed by 4 bases and V by 9 bases; bases with no gene match: 9. The CDR3 runs to 15 residues. Germline V gene sequence: CDR1 MDHEN, CDR2 SYDVKM. CDR3 nucleotide sequence: TGTGCCAGTGGGACAGGGGGCGCGGGAAGCTATGGCTACACCTTC. Its protein is CASGTGGAGSYGYTF.

This chain joins TRBV5-4 and TRBJ1-4; TRBD1 agrees at 9 bases. The CDR3 contains 16 residues. Germline lookup yields CDR1 SGHNT and CDR2 YYREEE (reference sequence). V lost 4 bases, J lost 3 bases, and 7 bases stayed unmatched. CDR3 nucleotide sequence: TGTGCCAGCAGCCCCGGACAGGGGAAGGCTAATGAAAAACTGTTTTTT. It translates to CASSPGQGKANEKLFF.

The chain uses TRBV7-9 and TRBJ1-1; the D is unclear. Between the trimmed V and J ends, which lost 7 bases and 3 bases, there was a span of 12 bases. Germline CDR1 reads SEHNR; CDR2 reads FQNEAQ (reference sequence). This CDR3 is 13 amino acids long. CDR3 bases: TGTGCCAGCATCCATCTCGGGGACACTGAAGCTTTCTTT. Protein: CASIHLGDTEAFF.

The J gene is TRBJ2-5, the V gene TRBV4-2; TRBD2 aligns across 11 bases. Germline V gene sequence: CDR1 LGHNA, CDR2 YNFKEQ. This CDR3 is 16 amino acids long. The V segment lost 5 bases and the J segment 2 bases; nucleotides outside the gene matches: 7. CDR3 protein: CASSSRVAGGQETQYF. In nucleotides, the CDR3 is TGTGCCAGCAGCTCCCGGGTAGCGGGAGGGCAAGAGACCCAGTACTTC.

This chain connects TRBV10-3 to TRBJ1-6, with TRBD1 matching 7 bases. In germline, CDR1 is ENHRY, CDR2 SYGVKD. This CDR3 spans 14 amino acids. Trimming took 4 bases from V and 5 from J; bases not matched to a gene: 2. The CDR3 nucleotides are TGTGCCATCAGTGCCGGGACAGATAATTCACCCCTCCACTTT. As protein: CAISAGTDNSPLHF.

The V and J genes are TRBV7-6 and TRBJ2-2; D possibly corresponds to TRBD2 (7 bases). V gave up 3 bases and J gave up 7 bases, with 15 bases separating them. Germline lookup yields CDR1 SGHVS and CDR2 FNYEAQ. The CDR3 covers 15 residues. CDR3 bases: TGTGCCAGCAGCTTGGGGGGGGCAGTTTTCGGGGAGCTGTTTTTT. As protein: CASSLGGAVFGELFF.

CDR3 sequence (DNA): TGCGCCAGCAGCCAAGATGTCTTGAGGGATTCCTACGAGCAGTACTTC. Translation: CASSQDVLRDSYEQYF. This chain links TRBV4-3 with TRBJ2-7, with D possibly TRBD2 on 5 matching bases. The CDR3 runs 16 residues. The germline V gene encodes CDR1 LGHNA and CDR2 YSLEER. Trimming pared 0 bases from V and 1 base from J, leaving 13 bases between.

This chain joins TRBV25-1 and TRBJ1-1; TRBD1 is a possible D gene (5 bases). Trimming pared 3 bases from V and 7 bases from J, leaving 12 bases between. Germline V gene lookup returns CDR1 MGHDK and CDR2 SYGVNS. The CDR3 sequence is 13 residues long. In DNA, the CDR3 is TGTGCCAGCAGTGAGGGGCCGGATGGTGAAGCTTTCTTT. This sequence encodes CASSEGPDGEAFF.

The chain combines TRBV27 with TRBJ1-2; tentatively, D is TRBD1 (6 bases). V gave up 2 bases and J gave up 4 bases, with 11 bases separating them. Per germline, CDR1 MNHEY and CDR2 SMNVEV (reference sequence). The CDR3 has 14 amino acids. The CDR3 DNA is TGTGCCAGCAGTTTAAAGGGGGAGGGCTATGGCTACACCTTC. Translation gives CASSLKGEGYGYTF.

V gene TRBV7-8 combines with J gene TRBJ2-2; D gene unclear. The CDR3 has 16 amino acids. Germline V CDR1 and CDR2: SGHVS, FQNEAQ. The V end lost 0 bases, the J end lost 1 base, and 9 bases lay between the germline ends. The CDR3 is CASSLAPEENTGELFF. CDR3 bases: TGTGCCAGCAGCTTAGCCCCAGAAGAGAACACCGGGGAGCTGTTTTTT.

This sequence joins TRBV30 and TRBJ1-6; D is perhaps TRBD1 (6 bases). The V end lost 2 bases, the J end lost 5 bases, and 10 bases lay between the germline ends. The CDR3 is 14 amino acids. Germline V lookup: CDR1 GTSNPN, CDR2 SVGIG (reference sequence). Written as DNA, the CDR3 is TGTGCCTGGAGTCTGACAGGAAATAATTCACCCCTCCACTTT. It encodes CAWSLTGNNSPLHF.

The chain carries TRBV28 and TRBJ1-2; tentatively, D is TRBD1 (5 bases). Trimming shortened V by 2 bases and J by 9 bases, and 16 bases separated the two germline ends. Per the germline V gene, CDR1 is MDHEN and CDR2 is SYDVKM. The CDR3 has 14 residues. This CDR3 is CASSLPEGRGSYTF. As DNA, the CDR3 is TGTGCCAGCAGTTTACCGGAGGGGCGAGGGAGCTACACCTTC.

The chain uses TRBV30 and TRBJ1-3; the D is unclear. V was pared by 4 bases and J by 2 bases, with 6 bases between. The germline CDR1 and CDR2 sequences are GTSNPN and SVGIG (reference sequence). This CDR3 is built from 12 residues. This chain's CDR3 is CAWTVAGNTIYF. DNA for the CDR3: TGTGCCTGGACTGTCGCTGGAAACACCATATATTTT.

This chain uses TRBV30 with TRBJ2-5; a possible D gene is TRBD1 (5 bases). Germline values: CDR1 GTSNPN, CDR2 SVGIG (reference sequence). V dropped 0 bases and J dropped 6 bases, with 11 bases sitting between them. The CDR3 covers 13 residues. CDR3 residues: CAWSVVRGQTQYF. Here the CDR3 DNA reads TGTGCCTGGAGTGTAGTAAGGGGTCAGACCCAGTACTTC.

This sequence joins TRBV29-1 and TRBJ2-7, with 10 bases aligning to TRBD1. This CDR3 region has 12 residues. With V trimmed by 4 bases and J by 3 bases, 0 bases remained unmatched. Per germline, CDR1 SQVTM and CDR2 ANQGSEA. Here the CDR3 reads CSVGTGGYEQYF. The CDR3 DNA is TGCAGCGTTGGGACAGGGGGCTACGAGCAGTACTTC.

The J gene is TRBJ1-3, the V gene TRBV10-2, with TRBD1 matching over 7 bases. V shed 8 bases, J shed 0 bases, and the junction held 1 base outside the gene matches. The CDR3 consists of 13 residues. The germline V gene has CDR1 WSHSY and CDR2 SAAADI. The CDR3 bases are TGCGCCAGCCGGACAGGCTCTGGAAACACCATATATTTT. It yields the protein CASRTGSGNTIYF.

V gene TRBV2 combines with J gene TRBJ2-3, with 9 nucleotides matching TRBD2. The ends lost 8 bases at V and 5 bases at J; junction bases unmatched: 8. The CDR3 has 14 amino acids. The V gene's germline CDR1 is SNHLY and CDR2 FYNNEI. DNA for the CDR3: TGTGCCAGCTCTATTAGCGGGGGTGGAGATACGCAGTATTTT. Its translation: CASSISGGGDTQYF.

The J gene is TRBJ1-4, the V gene TRBV4-3; 8 bases align to TRBD1. Germline values: CDR1 LGHNA, CDR2 YSLEER. J lost 5 bases, V lost 0 bases, and 11 bases had no gene match. The CDR3 consists of 18 residues. CDR3 DNA: TGCGCCAGCAGCCAAGAAGGACAGGGAGAGGGGTCAAATGAAAAACTGTTTTTT. Encoded protein: CASSQEGQGEGSNEKLFF.

The chain is built from TRBV7-3 and TRBJ1-2, with TRBD1 as a possible D gene (5 bases). The CDR3 sequence is 13 residues long. Looked up from germline, CDR1 is SGHTA and CDR2 is FQGTGA. V was clipped by 3 bases and J by 7 bases, with 12 bases between them. Written as DNA, the CDR3 is TGTGCCAGCAGCTTTTCGCAGGGTGGTGGCTACACCTTC. Translation: CASSFSQGGGYTF.